The 28 T cell receptor beta chains below all came from one sample that was sequenced in a study of human versus mouse CDR3 diversity and MHC coevolution. The data were produced by immunoSEQ multiplex PCR, yet TCRdb's version contains in-frame clones alone and is incomplete. The repertoire holds tens of thousands of clones, with 90% to 95% as singletons. Sequencing was carried out using naive CD4+ T cells from blood. Subset of the sample: CD45RO-negative CD62L-positive naive CD4 T cells. Source of these receptors: a person aged 25 to 75 in good health.

The chain combines TRBV18 with TRBJ1-1, with 8 bases matching TRBD1. Losses at the gene ends were 0 bases for V and 3 bases for J; bases not matched to a gene: 15. There are 19 residues in the CDR3. CDR1 KGHSH and CDR2 LQKENI come from the germline V gene. The CDR3 DNA is TGTGCCAGCTCACCACCGAATACAGGGGGAGTTTTTAGGTACACTGAAGCTTTCTTT. Its protein product is CASSPPNTGGVFRYTEAFF.

The chain recombines TRBV19 with TRBJ2-4; TRBD1 aligns across 11 bases. CDR3 length equals 15 residues. With V trimmed by 3 bases and J by 11 bases, 9 bases remained unmatched. From germline, CDR1 is LNHDA and CDR2 SQIVND (reference sequence). The CDR3 sequence: CASSIVGQGGRVQYF. Here the CDR3 DNA reads TGTGCCAGTAGTATCGTGGGACAGGGGGGAAGGGTTCAGTACTTC.

The chain links TRBV6-1 to TRBJ2-7; TRBD2 matches 8 bases. V shed 5 bases, J shed 3 bases, and the junction held 9 bases outside the gene matches. The CDR3 is 15 residues long. Germline assignment: CDR1 MNHNS and CDR2 SASEGT. In DNA, the CDR3 is TGTGCCAGCAGTCGGGAGGGGGACGTCGGCTACGAGCAGTACTTC. Its protein is CASSREGDVGYEQYF.

The chain is built from TRBV5-5 and TRBJ2-7; 10 nucleotides match TRBD1. The CDR3 length is 12 residues. J lost 13 bases, V lost 1 base, and 5 bases had no gene match. Germline lookup yields CDR1 SGHKS and CDR2 YYEKEE (reference sequence). CDR3 in DNA: TGTGCCAGCAGCTTGTTAGGACAGGGGGGTTACTTC. Its protein is CASSLLGQGGYF.

The V gene is TRBV11-2, the J gene TRBJ2-7, with 9 bases matching TRBD1. The CDR3 covers 13 residues. Trimming cost V 10 bases and J 0 bases; bases outside gene matches: 4. CDR1 is SGHAT and CDR2 is FQNNGV in the germline V gene. Here the CDR3 DNA reads TGTGCCACCGGGACAGGGAGCTCCTACGAGCAGTACTTC. Its protein product is CATGTGSSYEQYF.

The rearrangement uses TRBV6-5 and TRBJ1-1; D may be TRBD1 (5 bases). CDR3 length: 14 amino acids. Germline V gene sequence: CDR1 MNHEY, CDR2 SVGAGI. Trimming took off 8 bases at V and 4 bases at J, with 17 bases between the two ends. The CDR3: CASGIIPRGTEAFF. The CDR3 DNA reads TGTGCCAGCGGGATTATCCCAAGGGGCACTGAAGCTTTCTTT.

This clone was picked up one time. The chain employs TRBV27 and TRBJ2-7, with no clear D. The V and J ends lost 2 bases and 1 base respectively, with 6 bases between them. The CDR3 spans 13 residues. From germline, CDR1 is MNHEY and CDR2 SMNVEV (reference sequence). Here the CDR3 reads CASSLTVSYEQYF. DNA for the CDR3: TGTGCCAGCAGTTTAACAGTTTCCTACGAGCAGTACTTC.

The chain combines TRBV19 with TRBJ1-1; TRBD1 matches 10 bases. Losses at the gene ends were 6 bases for V and 4 bases for J; bases not matched to a gene: 8. The CDR3 length is 15 residues. Germline V gene sequence: CDR1 LNHDA, CDR2 SQIVND (reference sequence). The CDR3 is CASSPGGTGATEAFF. Here the CDR3 DNA reads TGTGCCAGTAGCCCGGGGGGGACAGGGGCCACTGAAGCTTTCTTT.

The chain carries TRBV25-1 and TRBJ1-1; D is ambiguous. The CDR3 runs to 14 residues. Germline assignment: CDR1 MGHDK and CDR2 SYGVNS. Trimming took 5 bases from V and 6 from J, leaving 16 bases between them. The CDR3 DNA reads TGTGCCAGCAGTCAAATATCGACGGCGGCTGAAGCTTTCTTT. It encodes CASSQISTAAEAFF.

The chain employs TRBV9 and TRBJ2-5; 8 positions agree with TRBD2. This CDR3 is 15 amino acids long. Germline V gives CDR1 SGDLS, CDR2 YYNGEE. V dropped 1 base and J dropped 2; count of bases not matched to a gene: 4. The chain's CDR3 is CASSVTAGGQETQYF. CDR3 in DNA: TGTGCCAGCAGCGTAACGGCGGGGGGACAAGAGACCCAGTACTTC. Drawing the rest from reference TRBV9 and TRBJ2-5, the complete variable domain is DSGVTQTPKHLITATGQRVTLRCSPRSGDLSVYWYQQSLDQGLQFLIQYYNGEERAKGNILERFSAQQFPDLHSELNLSSLELGDSALYFCASSVTAGGQETQYFGPGTRLLVL.

V and J are TRBV7-9 and TRBJ2-1, with D possibly being TRBD2 (6 bases). CDR1 and CDR2 (germline): SEHNR, FQNEAQ (reference sequence). Trimming pared 0 bases from V and 8 bases from J, leaving 23 bases between. CDR3 length: 18 amino acids. Here the CDR3 reads CASSLARRVVVGLDEQFF. CDR3 DNA: TGTGCCAGCAGCTTAGCCAGGAGGGTTGTAGTGGGGCTCGATGAGCAGTTCTTC.

The J gene is TRBJ2-1, the V gene TRBV19; TRBD2 is a possible D gene (6 bases). With 8 bases removed from V and 1 base from J, the gap between germline ends came to 15 bases. The CDR3 is 15 residues long. Germline lookup yields CDR1 LNHDA and CDR2 SQIVND (reference sequence). In DNA, the CDR3 is TGTGCCAGTGGTGGACTCGGGACTTCCTACAATGAGCAGTTCTTC. This gives the protein CASGGLGTSYNEQFF.

The genes are TRBV21-1 and TRBJ2-1; the table's D call, TRBD1, has no DNA check behind it. TRBV21-1 is classified as a pseudogene. This CDR3 comprises 16 residues. The CDR3 DNA reads TGTGCCAGCAGCAAAGCTGGGACAGGGAATTACAATGAGCAGTTCTTC. Protein product: CASSKAGTGNYNEQFF.

Here the CDR3 DNA reads TGTGCCACCAGCAGAGGGCAGGGCCAATATGGCTACACCTTC. Translation gives CATSRGQGQYGYTF. This sequence joins TRBV15 and TRBJ1-2, with D possibly TRBD1 on 5 matching bases. This CDR3 is built from 14 residues. V was pared by 1 base and J by 5 bases, with 11 bases between. Germline V lookup: CDR1 LNHNV, CDR2 YYDKDF (reference sequence).

This chain connects TRBV7-3 to TRBJ2-3, with D tentatively TRBD2 (5 bases). Trimming took 3 bases from V and 4 from J, leaving 8 bases between them. CDR1 and CDR2 (germline): SGHTA, FQGTGA. The CDR3 loop spans 13 amino acids. The CDR3 DNA sequence: TGTGCCAGCAGCTTTGGACTCTCAGATACGCAGTATTTT. Amino acid sequence: CASSFGLSDTQYF.

To note about this clone: Mismatch with germline at one junction end may stem from a read error. The rearrangement links TRBV10-3 to TRBJ2-3; 9 bases agree with TRBD2. From germline, CDR1 is ENHRY and CDR2 SYGVKD. The CDR3 loop spans 14 amino acids. CDR3 bases: TGTGCCATCAGTGAGTCGGCGGTGGCGGGGGGGCCGTGTTTT. Amino acid sequence: CAISESAVAGGPCF.

This chain links TRBV28 with TRBJ1-4; 9 bases line up with TRBD1. The junction had 7 bases not matched to a gene; V was cut back by 9 bases and J by 8 bases. Per the germline V gene, CDR1 is MDHEN and CDR2 is SYDVKM. The CDR3 is made up of 13 amino acids. Here the CDR3 reads CASTTGGREKLFF. Written as DNA, the CDR3 is TGTGCCAGTACTACAGGGGGCCGGGAAAAACTGTTTTTT. Variable domain in full (rest from reference TRBV28 and TRBJ1-4): DVKVTQSSRYLVKRTGEKVFLECVQDMDHENMFWYRQDPGLGLRLIYFSYDVKMKEKGDIPEGYSVSREKKERFSLILESASTNQTSMYLCASTTGGREKLFFGSGTQLSVL.

The chain recombines TRBV6-6 with TRBJ2-5, with 10 bases identical to TRBD1. Looked up from germline, CDR1 is MNHNY and CDR2 is SVGAGI (reference sequence). The junction had 13 bases not matched to a gene; V was cut back by 6 bases and J by 9 bases. The CDR3 runs 15 residues. CDR3 sequence: CASSSTGGEFNAQYF. In nucleotides, the CDR3 is TGTGCCAGCAGCTCGACAGGGGGCGAATTCAACGCCCAGTACTTC.

The chain couples TRBV30 to TRBJ1-1; D may be TRBD1 (5 bases). The V end lost 3 bases, the J end lost 3 bases, and 11 bases lay between the germline ends. The germline CDR1 and CDR2 sequences are GTSNPN and SVGIG (reference sequence). The CDR3 has 13 amino acids. The DNA for the CDR3 is TGTGCCTGGAGATGGGGGAGGGACACTGAAGCTTTCTTT. Translated: CAWRWGRDTEAFF.

The rearrangement links TRBV19 to TRBJ2-7; D perhaps matches TRBD2 (5 bases). This CDR3 has 15 residues. Trimming took 4 bases from V and 6 from J, leaving 19 bases between them. Looked up from germline, CDR1 is LNHDA and CDR2 is SQIVND (reference sequence). The CDR3 sequence: CASSTPDLPTGEQYF. The CDR3 nucleotides read TGTGCCAGTAGTACTCCGGACTTACCTACGGGCGAGCAGTACTTC. The full variable domain, its missing parts supplied by reference TRBV19 and TRBJ2-7, is DGGITQSPKYLFRKEGQNVTLSCEQNLNHDAMYWYRQDPGQGLRLIYYSQIVNDFQKGDIAEGYSVSREKKESFPLTVTSAQKNPTAFYLCASSTPDLPTGEQYFGPGTRLTVT.

The genes are TRBV7-3 and TRBJ2-1; 8 positions agree with TRBD2. CDR3 length equals 16 residues. J gave up 3 bases and V 5 bases, and 9 bases lay outside the gene matches. Germline values: CDR1 SGHTA, CDR2 FQGTGA. The CDR3 here is CASSPYSAGGYNEQFF. Here the CDR3 DNA reads TGTGCCAGCAGCCCCTACTCGGCGGGAGGCTACAATGAGCAGTTCTTC.

This clone was seen once. V is TRBV6-4 and J is TRBJ2-3, with 9 bases lining up with TRBD1. Germline V lookup: CDR1 MRHNA, CDR2 SNTAGT. The CDR3 contains 17 residues. With 7 bases clipped from V and 3 bases from J, the junction kept 14 bases outside the gene matches. The DNA of the CDR3 is TGTGCCAGCACCTTCCTGCCCATACAGGGGGCAACAGATACGCAGTATTTT. Translation gives CASTFLPIQGATDTQYF.

This chain joins TRBV6-4 and TRBJ1-5; TRBD1 agrees at 7 bases. Trimming took 5 bases from V and 6 from J; bases not matched to a gene: 4. The CDR3 has 13 residues. The V gene's germline CDR1 is MRHNA and CDR2 SNTAGT. The CDR3 loop reads CASSYRTGQPQHF. The CDR3 bases are TGTGCCAGCAGTTATCGGACAGGTCAGCCCCAGCATTTT.

The genes are TRBV5-6 and TRBJ2-1; 8 bases align to TRBD1. V was clipped by 4 bases and J by 7 bases; unmatched bases: 10. The CDR3 totals 15 residues. The germline gives CDR1 SGHDT, CDR2 YYEEEE. CDR3 loop: CASSPNGQGGNEQFF. The CDR3 DNA sequence: TGTGCCAGCAGCCCAAACGGACAGGGTGGGAATGAGCAGTTCTTC.

The chain links TRBV5-1 to TRBJ1-4; D call uncertain. The V gene lost 4 bases and the J gene lost 7 bases, with 14 bases spanning the gap. Germline-derived CDR1 and CDR2 are SGHRS and YFSETQ. The CDR3 is made up of 14 amino acids. This CDR3 reads CASSPEGRREKLFF. Here the CDR3 DNA reads TGCGCCAGCAGCCCGGAAGGGAGGCGTGAAAAACTGTTTTTT.

The CDR3 sequence: CAWSRQAYEQYF. The CDR3 coding sequence is TGTGCCTGGAGTCGTCAGGCCTACGAGCAGTACTTC. This chain connects TRBV30 to TRBJ2-7, with D unclear. The germline V and J ends were trimmed by 2 bases and 2 bases, with 7 bases remaining between them. Germline V lookup: CDR1 GTSNPN, CDR2 SVGIG (reference sequence). CDR3 length: 12 amino acids. Full variable domain (remainder filled in from reference TRBV30 and TRBJ2-7): SQTIHQWPATLVQPVGSPLSLECTVEGTSNPNLYWYRQAAGRGLQLLFYSVGIGQISSEVPQNLSASRPQDRQFILSSKKLLLSDSGFYLCAWSRQAYEQYFGPGTRLTVT.

This clone was seen a single time. The V call is TRBV27, the J call TRBJ2-7, with 7 bases fitting TRBD1. Germline V gene lookup returns CDR1 MNHEY and CDR2 SMNVEV (reference sequence). This CDR3 has 15 residues. The J segment lost 0 bases and the V segment lost 5 bases, leaving 7 bases of the junction unmatched. CDR3: CASSARQGISYEQYF. The CDR3 nucleotides read TGTGCCAGCAGTGCCAGACAGGGAATCTCCTACGAGCAGTACTTC.

This clone came up once. The J gene is TRBJ1-4, the V gene TRBV19, with unresolved D. The CDR3 has 16 residues. V dropped 3 bases and J dropped 7 bases, with 18 bases sitting between them. CDR1 is LNHDA, CDR2 SQIVND, per germline (reference sequence). The DNA of the CDR3 is TGTGCCAGTAGTATTGGGAGTCCCGGGCCAGTTGAAAAACTGTTTTTT. The encoded protein is CASSIGSPGPVEKLFF.